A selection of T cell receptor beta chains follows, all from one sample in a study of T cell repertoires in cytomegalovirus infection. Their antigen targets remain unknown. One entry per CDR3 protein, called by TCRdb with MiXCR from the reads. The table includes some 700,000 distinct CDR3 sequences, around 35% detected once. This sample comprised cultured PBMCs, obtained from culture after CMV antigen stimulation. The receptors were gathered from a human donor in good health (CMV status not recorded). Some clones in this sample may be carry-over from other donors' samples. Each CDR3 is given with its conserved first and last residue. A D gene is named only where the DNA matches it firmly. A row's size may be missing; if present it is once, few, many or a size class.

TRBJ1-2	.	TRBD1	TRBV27	TGTGCCAGCAGTTTATCGGAAACAGGGGGCCGCGGCTACACCTTC	CASSLSETGGRGYTF
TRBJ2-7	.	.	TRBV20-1	TGCAGTGCCACATACATGCCTCAAACCTACGAGCAGTACTTC	CSATYMPQTYEQYF
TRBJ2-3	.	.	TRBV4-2	TGTGCCAGCAGTTCTACGGCCCGGCAATGGCGGGCAGATACGCAGTATTTT	CASSSTARQWRADTQYF
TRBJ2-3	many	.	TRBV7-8	TGTGCCAGCAGCTCCCGACGCCGCACAGATACGCAGTATTTT	CASSSRRRTDTQYF
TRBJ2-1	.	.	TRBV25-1	TGTGCCAGCAGTGACATTGGACGGACAAGCTCCTACAATGAGCAGTTCTTC	CASSDIGRTSSYNEQFF
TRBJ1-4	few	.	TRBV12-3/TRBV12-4	TGTGCCAGCTCTCCAGGGTATCGAGAAAAACTGTTTTTT	CASSPGYREKLFF
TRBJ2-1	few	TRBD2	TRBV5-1	TGCGCCAGCAGCGTCGGGACTAGCGGTTACAATGAGCAGTTCTTC	CASSVGTSGYNEQFF
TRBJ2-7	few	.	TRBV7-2	TGTGCCAGCAGCGTCAGACAGTCCTCCTACGAGCAGTACTTC	CASSVRQSSYEQYF
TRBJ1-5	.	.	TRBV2	TGTGCCAGCAAAGCAGAGTATCAGCCCCAGCATTTT	CASKAEYQPQHF
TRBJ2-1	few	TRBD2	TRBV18	TGTGCCAGCTCCGCTGAAGCGGGAAAGCAGTTCTTC	CASSAEAGKQFF
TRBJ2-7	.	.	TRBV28	TGTGCCAGCAGTTTTGGCCCTTGGCAGCCCACCTCCCTAAATCCCTACGAGCAGTACTTC	CASSFGPWQPTSLNPYEQYF
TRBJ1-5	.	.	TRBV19	TGTGCCAGTACCTCGCCCTTCAGGGATCAGCCCCAGCATTTT	CASTSPFRDQPQHF
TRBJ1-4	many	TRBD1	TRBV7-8	TGTGCCAGCAGCCCAGAGACCGGGACAGAGAATGAAAAACTGTTTTTT	CASSPETGTENEKLFF
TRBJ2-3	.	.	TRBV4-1	TGCGCCAGCAGCCACTGGACAGGGAGGGGAGATACGCAGTATTTT	CASSHWTGRGDTQYF
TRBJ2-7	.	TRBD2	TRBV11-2	TGTGCCAGCAGCAAATTTAGCTTCCCGGGACTAGCGGGAGGAAACGAGCAGTACTTC	CASSKFSFPGLAGGNEQYF
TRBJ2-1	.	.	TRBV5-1	TGCGCCAGCAGCTTCAGGGCAGGAGACTCCTACAATGAGCAGTTCTTC	CASSFRAGDSYNEQFF
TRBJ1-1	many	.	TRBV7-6	TGTGCCAGCAGCTTCGGGCAGGGGAGTTGGGGGAACACTGAAGCTTTCTTT	CASSFGQGSWGNTEAFF
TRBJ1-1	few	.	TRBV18	TGTGCCAGCCTTGAGGGAAGGGACACTGAAGCTTTCTTT	CASLEGRDTEAFF
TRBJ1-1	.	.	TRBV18	TGTGCCAGCTCAAGAACAGGGTGGAACACTGAAGCTTTCTTT	CASSRTGWNTEAFF
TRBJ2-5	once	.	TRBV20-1	TGCAGTGCTCCCGTCCGAGGGTTCCAAGAGACCCAGTACTTC	CSAPVRGFQETQYF
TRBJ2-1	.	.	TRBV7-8	TGTGCCAGCAGCCCAGGAATGAGCTCCTACAATGAGCAGTTCTTC	CASSPGMSSYNEQFF
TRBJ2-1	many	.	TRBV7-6	TGTGCCAGCAGCTTAGTGCGTACTCGGTACAATGAGCAGTTCTTC	CASSLVRTRYNEQFF
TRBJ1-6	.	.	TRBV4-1	TGCGCCAGCAGCCAAATACAGGGTTCATATAATTCACCCCTCCACTTT	CASSQIQGSYNSPLHF
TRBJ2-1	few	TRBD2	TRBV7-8	TGTGCCAGCAGCTTAGCACTAGCGGAGGGTTACAATGAGCAGTTCTTC	CASSLALAEGYNEQFF
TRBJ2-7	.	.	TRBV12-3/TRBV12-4	TGTGCCAGCAGTTCCGGACTTCCCGAGCAGTACTTC	CASSSGLPEQYF
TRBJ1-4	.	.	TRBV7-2	TGTGCCAGCAGCCCAGAGGGGGGAGGTCCGCGTGAAAAACTGTTTTTT	CASSPEGGGPREKLFF
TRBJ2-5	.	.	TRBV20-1	TGCAGTGCTAGTAGGGCAGGGGTCGGGGAGACCCAGTACTTC	CSASRAGVGETQYF
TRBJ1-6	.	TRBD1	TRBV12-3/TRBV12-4	TGTGCCAGCTGGACAGGGGGCAAGAGTTCACCCCTCCACTTT	CASWTGGKSSPLHF
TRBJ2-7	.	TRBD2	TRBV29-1	TGCAGCGTTGTTAGGACTAGCGACAAGTGGTCCTACGAGCAGTACTTC	CSVVRTSDKWSYEQYF
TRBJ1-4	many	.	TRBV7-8	TGTGCCAGCAGCTTAGTTGGTGAAAAACTGTTTTTT	CASSLVGEKLFF
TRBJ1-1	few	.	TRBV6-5	TGTGCCAGCAGTTACGTGAGGGCGGACACTGAAGCTTTCTTT	CASSYVRADTEAFF
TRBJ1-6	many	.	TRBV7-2	TGTGCCAGCAGCTTAATGCCTGGGAATTCACCCCTCCACTTT	CASSLMPGNSPLHF